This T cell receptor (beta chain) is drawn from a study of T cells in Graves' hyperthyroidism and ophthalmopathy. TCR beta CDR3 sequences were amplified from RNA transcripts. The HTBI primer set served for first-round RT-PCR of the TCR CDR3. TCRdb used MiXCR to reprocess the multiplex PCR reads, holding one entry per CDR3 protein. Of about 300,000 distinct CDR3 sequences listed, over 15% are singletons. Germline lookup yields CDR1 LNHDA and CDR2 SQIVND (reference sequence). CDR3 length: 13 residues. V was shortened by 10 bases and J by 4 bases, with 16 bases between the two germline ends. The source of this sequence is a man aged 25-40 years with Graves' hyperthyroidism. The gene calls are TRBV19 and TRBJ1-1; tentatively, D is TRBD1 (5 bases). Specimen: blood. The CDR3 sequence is CAISQGRGTEAFF. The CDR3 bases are TGTGCCATATCCCAGGGTCGGGGCACTGAAGCTTTCTTT.